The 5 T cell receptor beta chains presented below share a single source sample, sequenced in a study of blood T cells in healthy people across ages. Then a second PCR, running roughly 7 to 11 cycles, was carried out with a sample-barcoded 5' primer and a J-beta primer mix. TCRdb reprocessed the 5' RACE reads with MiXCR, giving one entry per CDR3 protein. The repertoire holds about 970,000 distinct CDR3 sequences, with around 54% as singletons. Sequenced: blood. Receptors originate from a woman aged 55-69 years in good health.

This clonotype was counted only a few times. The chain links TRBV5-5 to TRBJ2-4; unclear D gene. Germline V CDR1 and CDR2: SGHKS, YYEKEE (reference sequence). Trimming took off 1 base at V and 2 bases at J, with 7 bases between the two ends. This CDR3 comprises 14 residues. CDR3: CASSLYPSKNIQYF. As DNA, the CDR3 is TGTGCCAGCAGCTTGTACCCGTCCAAAAACATTCAGTACTTC.

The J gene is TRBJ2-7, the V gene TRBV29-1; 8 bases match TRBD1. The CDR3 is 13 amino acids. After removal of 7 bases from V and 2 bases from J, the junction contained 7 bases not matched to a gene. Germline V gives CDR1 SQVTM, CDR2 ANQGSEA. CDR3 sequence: CSAATGETYEQYF. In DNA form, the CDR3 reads TGCAGCGCGGCGACAGGGGAAACCTACGAGCAGTACTTC.

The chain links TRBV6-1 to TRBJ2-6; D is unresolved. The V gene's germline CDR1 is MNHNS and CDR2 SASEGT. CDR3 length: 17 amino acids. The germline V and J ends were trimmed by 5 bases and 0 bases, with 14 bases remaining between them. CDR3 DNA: TGTGCCAGCAGTCCGTGGTACACCCCCTCTGGGGCCAACGTCCTGACTTTC. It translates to CASSPWYTPSGANVLTF.

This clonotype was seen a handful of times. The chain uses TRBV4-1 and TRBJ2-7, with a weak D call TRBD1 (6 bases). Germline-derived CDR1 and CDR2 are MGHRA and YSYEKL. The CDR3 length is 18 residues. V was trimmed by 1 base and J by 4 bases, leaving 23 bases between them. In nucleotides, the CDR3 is TGCGCCAGCAGCCAAGCCGGGCCTAAAGGACAGCTGAATTACGAGCAGTACTTC. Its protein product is CASSQAGPKGQLNYEQYF.

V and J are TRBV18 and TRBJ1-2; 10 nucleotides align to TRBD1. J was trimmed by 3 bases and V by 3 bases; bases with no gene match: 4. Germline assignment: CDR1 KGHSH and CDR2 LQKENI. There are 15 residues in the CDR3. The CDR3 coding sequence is TGTGCCAGCTCACCTGGGGACAGGGGAGACTATGGCTACACCTTC. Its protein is CASSPGDRGDYGYTF.